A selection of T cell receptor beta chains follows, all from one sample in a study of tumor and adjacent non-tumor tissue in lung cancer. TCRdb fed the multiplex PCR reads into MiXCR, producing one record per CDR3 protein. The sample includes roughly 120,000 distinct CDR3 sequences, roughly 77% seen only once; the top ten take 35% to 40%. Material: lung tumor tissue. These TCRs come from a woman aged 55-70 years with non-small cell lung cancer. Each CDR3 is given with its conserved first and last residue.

CDR3aa: CAGSLNTDTQYF; v_gene: TRBV11-3; j_gene: TRBJ2-3; len: 12
CDR3aa: CSADSSKNIEAFF; v_gene: TRBV29-1; j_gene: TRBJ1-1; len: 13
CDR3aa: CASSLVGGSTVGGEQFF; v_gene: TRBV11-2; j_gene: TRBJ2-1; len: 17
CDR3aa: CISCGALPNQPQHF; v_gene: TRBV6-2/TRBV6-3; j_gene: TRBJ1-5; len: 14
CDR3aa: CASRNGAVNSPRHF; v_gene: TRBV12-3/TRBV12-4; j_gene: TRBJ1-5; len: 14
CDR3aa: CASSYRNGTGNTGELLF; v_gene: TRBV6-2/TRBV6-3; j_gene: TRBJ2-2; len: 17
CDR3aa: CAITGNPGEAFF; v_gene: TRBV30; j_gene: TRBJ1-1; len: 12
CDR3aa: CASSPNRQGVEGQYF; v_gene: TRBV6-2/TRBV6-3; j_gene: TRBJ2-7; len: 15
CDR3aa: CCAISSGGNTHTQYF; v_gene: TRBV20-1; j_gene: TRBJ2-3; len: 15
CDR3aa: CASSVAGGQETQYF; v_gene: TRBV7-3; j_gene: TRBJ2-5; len: 14
CDR3aa: CSSSPRSESEAFF; v_gene: TRBV11-2; j_gene: TRBJ1-1; len: 13
CDR3aa: CCALSLRAGGSTIYF; v_gene: TRBV20-1; j_gene: TRBJ1-3; len: 15
CDR3aa: CAIARTSRSNQPQHF; v_gene: TRBV6-2/TRBV6-3; j_gene: TRBJ1-5; len: 15
CDR3aa: CTSIQDRLATWTDTQYF; v_gene: TRBV4-3; j_gene: TRBJ2-3; len: 17
CDR3aa: CASSRERGFLDNEQFF; v_gene: TRBV11-2; j_gene: TRBJ2-1; len: 16
CDR3aa: CASSLEMGVSEQFF; v_gene: TRBV5-1; j_gene: TRBJ2-1; len: 14
CDR3aa: CSTGQGGSNYVYTF; v_gene: TRBV29-1; j_gene: TRBJ1-2; len: 14
CDR3aa: CASCYDRSYGYTF; v_gene: TRBV6-5; j_gene: TRBJ1-2; len: 13
CDR3aa: CASSPHTITDTQYF; v_gene: TRBV6-5; j_gene: TRBJ2-3; len: 14
CDR3aa: CASSLYQGDGSYTF; v_gene: TRBV11-2; j_gene: TRBJ1-2; len: 14
CDR3aa: CASSLFGQPLHF; v_gene: TRBV28; j_gene: TRBJ1-5; len: 12
CDR3aa: CASAPDLDRGYEHCF; v_gene: TRBV6-5; j_gene: TRBJ2-7; len: 15
CDR3aa: CASSGQKAGEKLFF; v_gene: TRBV28; j_gene: TRBJ1-4; len: 14
CDR3aa: CSSRATGRDTGKLFF; v_gene: TRBV20-1; j_gene: TRBJ2-2; len: 15